This TCR beta chain was retrieved from a study of cytomegalovirus exposure and HLA in healthy donors. Overall study context: There were 70 million to 95 million unique TCRs (from HLA-typed donors) in an early data release. General study points: There were under 200 TCR beta chains listed as cytomegalovirus-associated. Accounts indicate the classifier identified cytomegalovirus status with strong specificity and sensitivity. Per a prior analysis, the majority of TCR beta V segments were productive roughly 87% or roughly 30% of the time.

On this clone itself: Its matching antigen is unknown.

The primer mix had 60 Vbeta and 13 Jbeta primers. The table came from immunoSEQ multiplex PCR; TCRdb's copy has only in-frame clones and leaves some out. The sample holds some 130,000 clones, over 60% seen once. This CDR3 is 14 amino acids long. Germline lookup yields CDR1 SGHRS and CDR2 YFSETQ. V shed 2 bases and J shed 3 bases, with 12 bases lying between them. Sequenced sample: PBMCs. The chain carries TRBV5-1 and TRBJ2-7; unclear D gene. This sequence was found in a middle-aged man in good health and CMV-seronegative. The CDR3, as DNA: TGCGCCAGCAGCTTAGACTCCCAGAACTACGAGCAGTACTTC. Amino acids: CASSLDSQNYEQYF.